This TCR beta chain appears in the sequencing data of a study of CD8 T cells in Susac syndrome. RNA, at about 0.45 to 1 ug, was reverse transcribed with random hexamers. TCRdb called the immunoSEQ multiplex PCR reads again in MiXCR, with one record for every CDR3 protein. The sample lists 200,000 or so distinct CDR3 sequences; around 95% were seen once. Patients having Susac syndrome satisfied recently defined diagnostic criteria for definite or probable disease. The sequence came from a human donor with Susac syndrome. Sample: CD4+ T cells from PBMCs.

DNA for the CDR3: TGTGCCAGCAGTACCCGACAGGAAAACTATGGCTACACCTTC. This translates into CASSTRQENYGYTF. The chain is built from TRBV2 and TRBJ1-2, with D perhaps matching TRBD1 (6 bases). Looked up from germline, CDR1 is SNHLY and CDR2 is FYNNEI. Trimming took off 5 bases at V and 2 bases at J, with 12 bases between the two ends. The CDR3 extends over 14 amino acids.